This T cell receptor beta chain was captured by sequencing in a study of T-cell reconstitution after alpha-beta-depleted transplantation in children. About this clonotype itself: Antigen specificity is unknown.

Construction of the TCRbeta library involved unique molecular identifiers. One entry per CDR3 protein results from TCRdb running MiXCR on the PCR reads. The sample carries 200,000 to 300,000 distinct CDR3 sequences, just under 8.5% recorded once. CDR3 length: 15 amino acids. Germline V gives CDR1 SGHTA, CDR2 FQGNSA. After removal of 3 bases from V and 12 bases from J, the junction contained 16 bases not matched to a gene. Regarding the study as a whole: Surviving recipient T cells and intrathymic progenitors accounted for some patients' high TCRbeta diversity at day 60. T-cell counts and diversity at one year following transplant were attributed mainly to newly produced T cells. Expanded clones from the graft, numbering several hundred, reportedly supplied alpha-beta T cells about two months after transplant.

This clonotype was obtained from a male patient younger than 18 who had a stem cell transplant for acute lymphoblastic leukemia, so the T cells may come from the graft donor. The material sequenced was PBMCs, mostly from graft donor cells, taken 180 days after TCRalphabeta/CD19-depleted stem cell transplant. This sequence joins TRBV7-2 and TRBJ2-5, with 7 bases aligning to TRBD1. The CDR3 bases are TGTGCCAGCAGCTTCCCCTCAGACAGGGCTCAATCGAAGTACTTC. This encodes CASSFPSDRAQSKYF.